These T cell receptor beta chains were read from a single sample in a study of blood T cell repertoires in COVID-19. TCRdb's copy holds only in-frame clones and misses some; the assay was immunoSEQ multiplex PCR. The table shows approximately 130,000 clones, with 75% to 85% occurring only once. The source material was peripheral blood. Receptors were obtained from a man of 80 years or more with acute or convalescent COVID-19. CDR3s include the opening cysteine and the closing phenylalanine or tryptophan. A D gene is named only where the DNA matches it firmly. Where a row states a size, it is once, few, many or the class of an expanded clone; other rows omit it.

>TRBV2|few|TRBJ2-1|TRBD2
CASSGLAGLEQFF
TGTGCCAGCTCAGGACTAGCGGGGCTAGAGCAGTTCTTC
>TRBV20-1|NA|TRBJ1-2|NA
CSALSSGRATF
TGCAGTGCTCTAAGCTCGGGCAGGGCGACCTTC
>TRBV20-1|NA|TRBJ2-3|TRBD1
CSASPGTGTDTQYF
TGCAGTGCCAGTCCCGGGACAGGCACAGATACGCAGTATTTT
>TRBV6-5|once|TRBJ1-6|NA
CASSYSGQPYNSPLHF
TGTGCCAGCAGTTACTCTGGACAGCCCTATAATTCACCCCTCCACTTT
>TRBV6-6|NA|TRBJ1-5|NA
CASSLGQRVNQPQHF
TGTGCCAGCAGCCTAGGACAGAGGGTCAATCAGCCCCAGCATTTT
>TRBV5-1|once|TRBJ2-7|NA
CASSEYEQYF
TGCGCCAGCAGCGAGTACGAGCAGTACTTC
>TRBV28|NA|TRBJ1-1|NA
CASSPLYRGSNTEAFF
TGTGCCAGCAGTCCCCTCTACCGGGGATCCAACACTGAAGCTTTCTTT
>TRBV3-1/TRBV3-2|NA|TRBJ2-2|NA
CASSQRVYGELFF
TGTGCCAGCAGCCAGCGGGTTTACGGGGAGCTGTTTTTT
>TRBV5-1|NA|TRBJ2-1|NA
CASSLVTEAQFF
TGCGCCAGCAGCTTGGTGACAGAGGCGCAGTTCTTC
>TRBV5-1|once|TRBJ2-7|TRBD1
CASRRTGGSYEQYF
TGCGCCAGTCGCCGGACAGGGGGCTCCTACGAGCAGTACTTC
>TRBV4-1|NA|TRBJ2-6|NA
CASSQVAVIWGQKNSGANVLTF
TGCGCCAGCAGCCAAGTAGCAGTCATTTGGGGACAAAAAAACTCTGGGGCCAACGTCCTGACTTTC
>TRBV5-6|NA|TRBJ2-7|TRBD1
CASSTGTALLSYEQYF
TGTGCCAGCAGCACCGGGACAGCCCTGCTCTCCTACGAGCAGTACTTC
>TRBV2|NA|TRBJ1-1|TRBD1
CASSVDRRYGGTEAFF
TGTGCCAGCAGCGTGGACAGGAGATACGGTGGCACTGAAGCTTTCTTT
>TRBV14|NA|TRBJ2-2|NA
CASSVRGGGELFF
TGTGCCAGCAGCGTTAGAGGAGGCGGGGAGCTGTTTTTT
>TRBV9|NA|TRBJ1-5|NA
CASSVSSDQPQHF
TGTGCCAGCAGCGTCTCCTCCGATCAGCCCCAGCATTTT
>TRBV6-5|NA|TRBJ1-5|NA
CASDQGYQPQHF
TGTGCCAGCGATCAGGGATATCAGCCCCAGCATTTT
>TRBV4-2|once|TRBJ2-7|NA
CASNPGASANYEQYF
TGTGCCAGCAACCCCGGGGCTAGCGCAAACTACGAGCAGTACTTC
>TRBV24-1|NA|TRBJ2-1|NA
CALQALDSYNEQFF
TGTGCCCTCCAGGCCCTCGACAGTTACAATGAGCAGTTCTTC
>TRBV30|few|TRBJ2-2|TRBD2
CACPGTSGGAVTGELFF
TGTGCCTGTCCCGGGACTAGCGGGGGGGCGGTCACCGGGGAGCTGTTTTTT
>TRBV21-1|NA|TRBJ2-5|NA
CASSKGAGASKETQYF
TGTGCCAGCAGCAAAGGGGCAGGGGCCTCGAAAGAGACCCAGTACTTC
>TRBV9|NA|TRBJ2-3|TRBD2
CASSALTSGDTQYF
TGTGCCAGCAGCGCCCTCACTAGCGGTGATACGCAGTATTTT
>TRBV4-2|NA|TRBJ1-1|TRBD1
CASSRPGQGEAFF
TGTGCCAGCAGCCGACCGGGACAGGGGGAAGCTTTCTTT
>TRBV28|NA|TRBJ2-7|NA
CASSFSGLYEQYF
TGTGCCAGCAGTTTTTCAGGGCTATACGAGCAGTACTTC
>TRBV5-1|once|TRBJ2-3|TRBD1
CASSPPGQGTDTQYF
TGCGCCAGCAGCCCACCGGGACAGGGAACAGATACGCAGTATTTT
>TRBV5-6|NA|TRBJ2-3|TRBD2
CASSLRAGGSDTQYF
TGTGCCAGCAGCTTGCGGGCGGGGGGTTCAGATACGCAGTATTTT
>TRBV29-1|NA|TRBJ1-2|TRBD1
CSVTGEGVYGYTF
TGCAGCGTGACAGGGGAGGGGGTCTATGGCTACACCTTC
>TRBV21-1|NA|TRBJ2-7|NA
CASRLAGTYEQYF
TGTGCCAGCAGACTAGCGGGAACCTACGAGCAGTACTTC
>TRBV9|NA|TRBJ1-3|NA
CASSVSSGNTIYF
TGTGCCAGCAGCGTATCATCTGGAAACACCATATATTTT
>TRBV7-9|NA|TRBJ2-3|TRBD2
CASTPGLAGGYRASTDTQYF
TGTGCCAGCACGCCGGGACTAGCGGGGGGTTACCGTGCTAGCACAGATACGCAGTATTTT
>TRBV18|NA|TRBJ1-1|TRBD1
CASSPPTGGAFF
TGTGCCAGCTCACCACCTACAGGGGGAGCTTTCTTT
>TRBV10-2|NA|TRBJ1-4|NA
CASSEGAEKLFF
TGCGCCAGCAGTGAGGGGGCTGAAAAACTGTTTTTT
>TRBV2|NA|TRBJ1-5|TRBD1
CASRAGTGGNQPQHF
TGTGCCAGCAGAGCGGGGACAGGGGGCAATCAGCCCCAGCATTTT
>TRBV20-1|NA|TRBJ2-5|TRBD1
CSASGTGFEETQYF
TGCAGTGCTAGTGGGACAGGGTTCGAAGAGACCCAGTACTTC
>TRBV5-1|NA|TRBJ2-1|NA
CASSFSFSEQFF
TGCGCCAGCAGCTTTAGTTTTAGTGAGCAGTTCTTC
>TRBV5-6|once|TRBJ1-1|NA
CASSTLGGVITEAFF
TGTGCCAGCAGCACCTTGGGGGGAGTTATAACTGAAGCTTTCTTT
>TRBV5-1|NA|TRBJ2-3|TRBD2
CASSQTSGGDTQYF
TGCGCCAGCAGCCAGACTAGCGGGGGTGATACGCAGTATTTT
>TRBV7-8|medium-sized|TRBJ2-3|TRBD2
CASTGGDTQYF
TGTGCCAGCACGGGGGGGGATACGCAGTATTTT
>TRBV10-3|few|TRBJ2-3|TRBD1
CAISSAGGDTQYF
TGTGCCATCAGTTCTGCAGGGGGAGATACGCAGTATTTT